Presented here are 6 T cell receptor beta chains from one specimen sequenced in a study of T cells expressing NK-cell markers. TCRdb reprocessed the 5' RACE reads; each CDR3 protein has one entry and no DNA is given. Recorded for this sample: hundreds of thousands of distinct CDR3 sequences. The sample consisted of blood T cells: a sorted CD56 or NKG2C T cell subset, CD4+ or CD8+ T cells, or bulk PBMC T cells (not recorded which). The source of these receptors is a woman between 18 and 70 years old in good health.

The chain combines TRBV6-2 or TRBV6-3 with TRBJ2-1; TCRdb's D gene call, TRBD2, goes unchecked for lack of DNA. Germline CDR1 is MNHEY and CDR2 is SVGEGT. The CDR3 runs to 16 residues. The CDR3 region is CASSYLAGEIPNEQFF.

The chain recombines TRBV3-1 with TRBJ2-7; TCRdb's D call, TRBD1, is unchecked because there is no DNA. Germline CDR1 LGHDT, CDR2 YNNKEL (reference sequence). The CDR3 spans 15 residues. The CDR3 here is CASSRKQGTLNEQYF.

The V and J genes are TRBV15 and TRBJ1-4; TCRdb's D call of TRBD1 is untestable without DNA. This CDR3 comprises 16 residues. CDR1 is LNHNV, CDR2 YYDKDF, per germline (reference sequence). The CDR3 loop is CATSRGLGQGYEKLFF.

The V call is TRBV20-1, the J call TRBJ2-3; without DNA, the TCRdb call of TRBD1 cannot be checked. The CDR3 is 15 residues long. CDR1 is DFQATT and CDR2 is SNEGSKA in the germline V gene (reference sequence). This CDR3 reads CSARGAGRRTDTQYF.

CDR3 protein: CSARLAGGKETQYF. J is TRBJ2-5 and V is TRBV20-1; the TCRdb call, TRBD2, lacks DNA for checking. This CDR3 contains 14 residues. CDR1 is DFQATT and CDR2 is SNEGSKA in the germline V gene (reference sequence).

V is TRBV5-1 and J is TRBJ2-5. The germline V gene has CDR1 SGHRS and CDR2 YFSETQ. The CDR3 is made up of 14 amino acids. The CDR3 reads CASSFGGSQETQYF.